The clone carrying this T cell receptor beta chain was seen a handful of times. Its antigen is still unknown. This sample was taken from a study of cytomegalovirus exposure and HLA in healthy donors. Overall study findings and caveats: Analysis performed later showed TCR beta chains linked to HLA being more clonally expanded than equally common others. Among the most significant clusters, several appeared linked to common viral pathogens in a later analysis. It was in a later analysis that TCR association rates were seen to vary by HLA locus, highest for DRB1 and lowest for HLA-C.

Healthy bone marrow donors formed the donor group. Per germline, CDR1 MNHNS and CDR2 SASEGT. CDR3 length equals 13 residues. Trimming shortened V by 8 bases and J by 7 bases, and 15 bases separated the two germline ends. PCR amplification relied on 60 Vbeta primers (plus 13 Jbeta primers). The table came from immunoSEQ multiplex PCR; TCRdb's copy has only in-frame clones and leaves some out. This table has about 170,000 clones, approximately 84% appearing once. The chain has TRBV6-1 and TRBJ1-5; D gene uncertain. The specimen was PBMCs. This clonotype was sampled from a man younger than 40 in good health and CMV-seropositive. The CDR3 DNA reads TGTGCCAGCTCTCCCAGTGGAGGACAGCCCCAGCATTTT. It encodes CASSPSGGQPQHF.